A selection of T cell receptor beta chains follows, all from one sample in a study of CD8 T cells in ankylosing spondylitis. TCRdb ran MiXCR on the 5' RACE reads and lists one entry per CDR3 protein. The sample yields roughly 120,000 distinct CDR3 sequences, around 7% seen once. What was sequenced was blood, either unsorted or a sorted T cell fraction (not recorded which). Receptors originate from a male donor with ankylosing spondylitis or in good health (not recorded which). The CDR3 runs from the conserved cysteine through the conserved F or W. Each record gives: J gene, clone size, D gene, V gene, CDR3 DNA, CDR3 protein. A D gene is named only where the DNA matches it firmly. The listing skips clone size in some rows; elsewhere it reads once, few, many or a size class.

TRBJ1-5,NA,NA,TRBV18,TGTGCCAGCTCACAAACGTCGCTTGACAGATATCAGCCCCAGCATTTT,CASSQTSLDRYQPQHF
TRBJ2-3,few,TRBD1,TRBV7-2,TGTGCCAGCAGCCCGAGGACAGGGGGCGCAGATACGCAGTATTTT,CASSPRTGGADTQYF
TRBJ2-3,many,NA,TRBV5-1,TGCGCCAGCAGCTTGGGGACTCACGGGGATACGCAGTATTTT,CASSLGTHGDTQYF
TRBJ2-7,many,TRBD2,TRBV3-1,TGTGCCAGCAGCCGATCTTTGCGGGAGTACGAGCAGTACTTC,CASSRSLREYEQYF
TRBJ1-2,many,NA,TRBV20-1,TGCAGTGCTCCGGGCGGGGGATGGAACTATGGCTACACCTTC,CSAPGGGWNYGYTF
TRBJ2-1,many,NA,TRBV6-5,TGTGCCAGCAGTTCCCCCCACCTTCCCTACAATGAGCAGTTCTTC,CASSSPHLPYNEQFF
TRBJ2-7,NA,TRBD1,TRBV5-1,TGCGCCAGCAGCTTCCGGGACAGGGTCCACGAGCAGTACTTC,CASSFRDRVHEQYF
TRBJ2-3,many,NA,TRBV20-1,TGCAGTGCTAGAGATGGCGGGGGCGGGACAGATACGCAGTATTTT,CSARDGGGGTDTQYF
TRBJ1-1,many,NA,TRBV5-5,TGTGCCAGCAGCTTGGCCAGGGGCCGAACTGAAGCTTTCTTT,CASSLARGRTEAFF
TRBJ1-1,many,TRBD1,TRBV7-9,TGTGCCAGCAGCACCCGGGACAGGGTGAACACTGAAGCTTTCTTT,CASSTRDRVNTEAFF
TRBJ1-1,many,TRBD1,TRBV5-1,TGCGCCAGCAGCTCGGACAGGGGAGTGAACACTGAAGCTTTCTTT,CASSSDRGVNTEAFF
TRBJ1-2,few,NA,TRBV5-1,TGCGCCAGCAGCTTTTCGGACGGTAACTATGGCTACACCTTC,CASSFSDGNYGYTF
TRBJ1-2,many,NA,TRBV12-3/TRBV12-4,TGTGCCAGCAGTTTACAGGCTGGTGGCTACACCTTC,CASSLQAGGYTF
TRBJ2-7,few,TRBD2,TRBV20-1,TGCAGTGCCAGGGGACTAGCGGGAGGGCCCGGTTCCTACGAGCAGTACTTC,CSARGLAGGPGSYEQYF
TRBJ2-5,few,NA,TRBV20-1,TGCAGTGCTGTCTCCTCGGGATCAGAGACCCAGTACTTC,CSAVSSGSETQYF
TRBJ2-7,few,TRBD2,TRBV28,TGTGCCAGCAGTTTTGAGGGAGGGCCCTACGAGCAGTACTTC,CASSFEGGPYEQYF
TRBJ2-3,many,NA,TRBV20-1,TGCAGTGCTAGAGATGGTTGGGGCATTACGACAGATACGCAGTATTTT,CSARDGWGITTDTQYF
TRBJ2-5,few,NA,TRBV9,TGTGCCAGCAGCATCAACCAAGGAGAGACCCAGTACTTC,CASSINQGETQYF
TRBJ2-4,many,NA,TRBV20-1,TGCAGTGCTAGAGGGGTGCTAGAGGTCATTCAGTACTTC,CSARGVLEVIQYF
TRBJ1-3,many,NA,TRBV12-3/TRBV12-4,TGTGCCAGCAGGACAGGAAGCTCTGGAAACACCATATATTTT,CASRTGSSGNTIYF
TRBJ2-2,many,TRBD2,TRBV7-6,TGTGCCAGCAGCTTAGTTTCCAGCGGGAGCAACACCGGGGAGCTGTTTTTT,CASSLVSSGSNTGELFF
TRBJ2-3,NA,NA,TRBV12-3/TRBV12-4,TGTGCCAGCAGTTTAGGGTCCGGGATGGGCAAGGATACGCAGTATTTT,CASSLGSGMGKDTQYF
TRBJ1-3,many,TRBD1,TRBV5-1,TGCGCCAGCAGGGACGGACAGGGGGCAGCAGGAAACACCATATATTTT,CASRDGQGAAGNTIYF
TRBJ2-7,medium-sized,TRBD1,TRBV12-3/TRBV12-4,TGTGCCAGCAGTCTTCACAGGGGGGACTACGAGCAGTACTTC,CASSLHRGDYEQYF
TRBJ2-7,many,TRBD1,TRBV20-1,TGCAGTGCTAGAGAAGCGACAGGGAAAGGCTACGAGCAGTACTTC,CSAREATGKGYEQYF
TRBJ1-2,many,NA,TRBV12-3/TRBV12-4,TGTGCCAGCAGCTGGACAGAAAACTATGGCTACACCTTC,CASSWTENYGYTF
TRBJ2-4,many,TRBD1,TRBV19,TGTGCCAGTAGTGAAACAGGGGCCAAGGACATTCAGTACTTC,CASSETGAKDIQYF
TRBJ2-7,few,TRBD1,TRBV5-1,TGCGCCAGCAGCTTGAGGACAGGTCCTTCCTACGAGCAGTACTTC,CASSLRTGPSYEQYF
TRBJ2-5,few,TRBD2,TRBV20-1,TGCTGTGCCAAAACGGCTAGCGGGAGACAAGAGACCCAGTACTTC,CCAKTASGRQETQYF
TRBJ2-7,many,NA,TRBV5-6,TGTGCCAGCAGCTTATACGGGAGATCCTACGAGCAGTACTTC,CASSLYGRSYEQYF
TRBJ2-7,many,TRBD2,TRBV20-1,TGCAGTGTAAGACTAGCGGGAGTTAACGAGCAGTACTTC,CSVRLAGVNEQYF
TRBJ1-2,many,NA,TRBV5-1,TGCGCCAGCAGCTCCTCCGGGGGCTTGGGTGCTGGAGGCTACACCTTC,CASSSSGGLGAGGYTF
TRBJ2-2,many,NA,TRBV6-1,TGTGCCAGCAGTGAAATGCGGGGAAACACCGGGGAGCTGTTTTTT,CASSEMRGNTGELFF
TRBJ2-1,NA,NA,TRBV7-9,TGTGCCAGCAGCTTAGTAAAGTCACAACTACTGGATGAGCAGTTCTTC,CASSLVKSQLLDEQFF
TRBJ2-7,many,NA,TRBV6-1,TGTGCCAGCAGTGAAGACTCTGAAGAGCAGTACTTC,CASSEDSEEQYF
TRBJ1-4,NA,TRBD1,TRBV7-6,TGTGCCAGCAGCCGACCCGCGGCAGGGGGTGATCAAAAACTGTTTTTT,CASSRPAAGGDQKLFF
TRBJ2-1,NA,TRBD2,TRBV25-1,TGTGCCAGCAGTGAACTAGCGGGAGTCTACAATGAGCAGTTCTTC,CASSELAGVYNEQFF
TRBJ2-5,many,NA,TRBV9,TGTGCCAGCAGCGCGAGCGGGACAGGAGAAGATCGAAAAGAGACCCAGTACTTC,CASSASGTGEDRKETQYF
TRBJ2-6,many,TRBD1,TRBV13,TGTGCCAGCAGCTTAGGGATGCCGGGACAGGGTTCCCCCACTGGGGCCAACGTCCTGACTTTC,CASSLGMPGQGSPTGANVLTF
TRBJ2-3,many,TRBD2,TRBV5-1,TGCGCCAGCAAAGGACTAGCGGGAGTTCAAGATACGCAGTATTTT,CASKGLAGVQDTQYF